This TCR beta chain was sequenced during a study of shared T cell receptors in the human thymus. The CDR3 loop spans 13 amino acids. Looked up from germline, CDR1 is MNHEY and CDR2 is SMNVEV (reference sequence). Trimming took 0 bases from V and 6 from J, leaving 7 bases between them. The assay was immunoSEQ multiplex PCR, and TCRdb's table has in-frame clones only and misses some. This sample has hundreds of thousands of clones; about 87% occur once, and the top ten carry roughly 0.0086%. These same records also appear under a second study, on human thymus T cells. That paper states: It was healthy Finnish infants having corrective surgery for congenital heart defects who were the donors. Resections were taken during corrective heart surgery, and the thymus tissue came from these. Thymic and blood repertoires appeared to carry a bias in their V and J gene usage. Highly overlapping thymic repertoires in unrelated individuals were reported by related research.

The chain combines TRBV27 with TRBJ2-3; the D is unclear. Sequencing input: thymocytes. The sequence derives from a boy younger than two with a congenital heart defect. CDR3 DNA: TGTGCCAGCAGTTTATCATATGTGGATACGCAGTATTTT. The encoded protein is CASSLSYVDTQYF.